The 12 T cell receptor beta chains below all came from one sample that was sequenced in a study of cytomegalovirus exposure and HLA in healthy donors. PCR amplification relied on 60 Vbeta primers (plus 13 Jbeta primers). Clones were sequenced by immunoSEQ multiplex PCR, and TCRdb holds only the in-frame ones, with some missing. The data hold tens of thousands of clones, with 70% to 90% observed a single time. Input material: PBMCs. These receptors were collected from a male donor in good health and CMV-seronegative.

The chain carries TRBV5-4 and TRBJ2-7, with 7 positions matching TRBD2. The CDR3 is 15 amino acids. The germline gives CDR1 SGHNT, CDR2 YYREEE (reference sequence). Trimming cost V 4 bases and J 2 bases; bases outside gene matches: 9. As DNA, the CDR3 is TGTGCCAGCAGCCCCCGTTCTCGGGGGGCCTACGAGCAGTACTTC. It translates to CASSPRSRGAYEQYF.

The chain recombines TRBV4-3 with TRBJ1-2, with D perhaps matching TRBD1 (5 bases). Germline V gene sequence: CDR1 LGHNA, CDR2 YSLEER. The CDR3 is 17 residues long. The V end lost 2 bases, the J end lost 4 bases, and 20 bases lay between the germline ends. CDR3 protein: CASSQSPRNPTAYGYTF. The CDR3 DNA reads TGCGCCAGCAGCCAAAGTCCCCGTAACCCGACAGCCTATGGCTACACCTTC.

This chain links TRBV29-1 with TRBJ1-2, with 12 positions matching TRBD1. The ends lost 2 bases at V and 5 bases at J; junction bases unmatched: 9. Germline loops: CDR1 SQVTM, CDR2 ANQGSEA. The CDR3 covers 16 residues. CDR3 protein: CSVESGTGGARYGYTF. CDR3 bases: TGCAGCGTTGAATCCGGGACAGGGGGCGCTCGGTATGGCTACACCTTC.

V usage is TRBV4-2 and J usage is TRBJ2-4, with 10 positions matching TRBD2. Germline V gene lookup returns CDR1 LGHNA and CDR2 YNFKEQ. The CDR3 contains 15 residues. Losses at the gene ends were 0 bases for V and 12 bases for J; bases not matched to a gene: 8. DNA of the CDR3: TGTGCCAGCAGCCAAGATAGCGGGGGGCCCACCACTCAGTACTTC. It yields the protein CASSQDSGGPTTQYF.

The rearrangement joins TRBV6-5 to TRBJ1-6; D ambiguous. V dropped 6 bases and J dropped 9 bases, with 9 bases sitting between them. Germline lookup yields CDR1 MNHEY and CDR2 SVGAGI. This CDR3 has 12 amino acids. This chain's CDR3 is CASRWRGSPLHF. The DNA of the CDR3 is TGTGCCAGCAGGTGGCGGGGTTCACCCCTCCACTTT.

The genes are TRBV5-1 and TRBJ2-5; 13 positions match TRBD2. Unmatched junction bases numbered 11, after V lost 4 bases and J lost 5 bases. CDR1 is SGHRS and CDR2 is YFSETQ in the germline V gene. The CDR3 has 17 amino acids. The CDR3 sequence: CASSPGGTSGVAETQYF. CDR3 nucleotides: TGCGCCAGCAGCCCGGGTGGGACTAGCGGGGTTGCGGAGACCCAGTACTTC.

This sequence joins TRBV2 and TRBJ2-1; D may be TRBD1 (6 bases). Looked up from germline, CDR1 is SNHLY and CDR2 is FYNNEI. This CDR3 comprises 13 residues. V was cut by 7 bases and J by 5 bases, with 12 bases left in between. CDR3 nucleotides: TGTGCCAGCATCTTGGACAGAGACAATGAGCAGTTCTTC. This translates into CASILDRDNEQFF.

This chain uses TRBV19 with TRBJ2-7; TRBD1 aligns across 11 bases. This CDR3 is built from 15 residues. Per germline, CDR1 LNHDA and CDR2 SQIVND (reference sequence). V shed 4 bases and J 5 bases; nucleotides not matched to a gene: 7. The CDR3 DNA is TGTGCCAGTAGTACCCCGGACAGGGGGCTCGACGAGCAGTACTTC. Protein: CASSTPDRGLDEQYF.

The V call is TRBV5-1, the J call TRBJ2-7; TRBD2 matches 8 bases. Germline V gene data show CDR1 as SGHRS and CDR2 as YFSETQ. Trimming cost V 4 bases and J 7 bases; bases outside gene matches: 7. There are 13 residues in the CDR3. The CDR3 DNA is TGCGCCAGCAGCCTCGGGGGGGTGAGGGAGCAGTACTTC. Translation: CASSLGGVREQYF.

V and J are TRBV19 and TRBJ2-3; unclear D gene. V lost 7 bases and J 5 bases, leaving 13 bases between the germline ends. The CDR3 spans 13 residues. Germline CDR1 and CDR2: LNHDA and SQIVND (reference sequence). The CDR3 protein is CASTEEGRDTQYF. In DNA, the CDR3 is TGTGCCAGTACCGAGGAAGGAAGAGATACGCAGTATTTT.

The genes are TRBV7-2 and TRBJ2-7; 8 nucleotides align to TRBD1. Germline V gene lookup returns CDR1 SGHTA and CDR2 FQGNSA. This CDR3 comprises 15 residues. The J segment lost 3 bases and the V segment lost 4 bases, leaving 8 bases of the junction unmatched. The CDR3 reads CASSSSLGTGYEQYF. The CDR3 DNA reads TGTGCCAGCAGCTCATCGTTAGGGACAGGCTACGAGCAGTACTTC.

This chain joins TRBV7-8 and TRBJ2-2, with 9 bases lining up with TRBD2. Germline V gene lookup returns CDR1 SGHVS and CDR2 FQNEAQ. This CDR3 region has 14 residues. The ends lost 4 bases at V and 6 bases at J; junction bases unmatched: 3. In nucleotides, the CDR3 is TGTGCCAGCAGCTCCAGGACTAGCGCCGGGGAGCTGTTTTTT. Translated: CASSSRTSAGELFF.